This TCR beta chain was sequenced for a study of response to subunit inactivated influenza vaccine. Germline CDR1 is DFQATT and CDR2 is SNEGSKA (reference sequence). This CDR3 spans 16 amino acids. With 2 bases clipped from V and 6 bases from J, the junction kept 9 bases outside the gene matches. This clonotype was seen at least ten times. Using its own MiXCR run on the RT-PCR reads, TCRdb lists one record per CDR3 protein. The data show over 150,000 distinct CDR3 sequences, with around 9% seen just once and approximately 10% held by the top ten. The sequences come from non-naive T cells sorted from PBMCs, collected on the day of vaccination. The chain recombines TRBV20-1 with TRBJ2-3, with 12 nucleotides matching TRBD2. This sequence was found in a man in his fifties who received an inactivated influenza vaccine. CDR3 DNA: TGCAGTGCTAGACCGACTAGCGGGGGATCCCCGGATACGCAGTATTTT. Translation gives CSARPTSGGSPDTQYF.